This entry describes one T cell receptor beta chain. No antigen is known for it. The data were obtained in a study of T-cell reconstitution after alpha-beta-depleted transplantation in children. Study results and caveats: The main origin of T-cell counts and diversity one year after transplant was newly produced T cells.

The TCRbeta library was prepared with unique molecular identifiers. TCRdb re-called the PCR reads with MiXCR, one entry per CDR3 protein. The table records about 980,000 distinct CDR3 sequences, about 26% of them present only once. Germline lookup yields CDR1 KGHDR and CDR2 SFDVKD. Deletions cut 5 bases from V and 0 bases from J, with 9 bases between. The CDR3 totals 15 residues. The rearrangement links TRBV24-1 to TRBJ2-2; possible D gene TRBD2, 6 bases. The sequencing used PBMCs, mostly from graft donor cells, collected 360 days after TCRalphabeta/CD19-depleted stem cell transplant. The origin of this receptor is a boy younger than two who had a stem cell transplant for SCID, so the T cells may come from the graft donor. This chain's CDR3 is CATSAKRANTGELFF. The CDR3 DNA follows: TGTGCCACCAGTGCTAAGCGGGCGAACACCGGGGAGCTGTTTTTT.